The present entry profiles one T cell receptor beta chain with its context. The entry originates in a study of blood T cell repertoires in COVID-19. At the level of the study: The analysed material was cDNA or gDNA that came from T cells, B-cell-depleted T cells, or PBMCs.

Clones were sequenced by immunoSEQ multiplex PCR, and TCRdb holds only the in-frame ones, with some missing. The sample lists 220,000 or so clones, approximately 84% occurring once. Germline-derived CDR1 and CDR2 are SGHAT and FQNNGV. V lost 0 bases and J 4 bases, leaving 7 bases between the germline ends. CDR3 size: 14 residues. The chain uses TRBV11-2 and TRBJ1-5, with D unresolved. The sequence came from a woman of 80 years or more with acute or convalescent COVID-19. The sequenced material came from peripheral blood. CDR3 amino acids: CASSLDTGNQPQHF. CDR3 bases: TGTGCCAGCAGCTTAGACACCGGGAATCAGCCCCAGCATTTT.